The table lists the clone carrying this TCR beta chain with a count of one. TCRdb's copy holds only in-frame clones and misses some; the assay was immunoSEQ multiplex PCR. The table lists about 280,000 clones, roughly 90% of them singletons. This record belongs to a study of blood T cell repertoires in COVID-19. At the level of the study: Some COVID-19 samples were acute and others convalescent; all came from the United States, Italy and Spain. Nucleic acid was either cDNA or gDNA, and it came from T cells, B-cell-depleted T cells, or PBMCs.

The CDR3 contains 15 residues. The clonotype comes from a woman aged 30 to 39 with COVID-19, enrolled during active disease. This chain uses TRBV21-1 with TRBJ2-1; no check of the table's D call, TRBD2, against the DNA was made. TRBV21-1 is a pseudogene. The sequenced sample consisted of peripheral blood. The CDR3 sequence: CASSKPRGWGNEQFF. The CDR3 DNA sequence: TGTGCCAGCAGCAAACCCCGGGGGTGGGGGAATGAGCAGTTCTTC.